This entry features one T cell receptor (beta chain) sequence. The antigen is not known. CD4+ T cells were isolated after around 10 days of culture. This individual contracted SARS-CoV-2 between March and December 2020, as verified by PCR. All study participants received two doses of BNT162b2 or mRNA-1273 vaccine. This sample stems from a study of vaccination effects on CD4 cells after COVID-19. Study-level background: Post-vaccine sample collection fell at a median of 72 days after the second dose. Study-level points and caveats: Clones that were induced by infection or by vaccine showed marked contraction late after vaccination.

The CDR3 contains 14 residues. Trimming took 6 bases from V and 2 from J, leaving 13 bases between them. CDR1 is SNHLY, CDR2 FYNNEI, per germline. Assay: immunoSEQ multiplex PCR; the TCRdb copy retains only in-frame clones and omits some. The sample lists tens of thousands of clones; less than 85% were seen once. This chain uses TRBV2 with TRBJ1-1, with a weak D call TRBD1 (6 bases). Sequenced material: CD4+ T cells from PBMCs cultured without peptide, taken after COVID-19 vaccination. This TCR was sampled from a human donor who had a prior SARS-CoV-2 infection. In nucleotides, the CDR3 is TGTGCCAGCAGAGGGGGGATAAGAAACACTGAAGCTTTCTTT. This sequence encodes CASRGGIRNTEAFF.